A single sample gave rise to the 32 T cell receptor beta chains below, sequenced in a study of T cell responses to AZD1222 COVID-19 vaccine. The table came from immunoSEQ multiplex PCR; TCRdb's copy has only in-frame clones and leaves some out. The sample lists 75,000 to 100,000 clones, nearly 90% occurring once. The material was peripheral blood, obtained on day 0 of AZD1222 vaccination. The receptors were sampled from an adult in good health.

In this sample, this clone turned up a few times. The chain carries TRBV12-3 or TRBV12-4 and TRBJ1-1; maybe TRBD1 (6 bases). The CDR3 covers 11 residues. V gave up 6 bases and J gave up 11 bases, with 13 bases separating them. The CDR3 DNA sequence: TGTGCCAGCAGAAACAGGGAGGGGGCTTTCTTT. This codes for CASRNREGAFF.

The chain combines TRBV7-9 with TRBJ1-2, with D possibly being TRBD1 (5 bases). Looked up from germline, CDR1 is SEHNR and CDR2 is FQNEAQ (reference sequence). This CDR3 is built from 15 residues. V was shortened by 0 bases and J by 6 bases, with 14 bases between the two germline ends. The DNA of the CDR3 is TGTGCCAGCAGCTTAGCGCTCCCCAGGGTTGATGGCTACACCTTC. This sequence encodes CASSLALPRVDGYTF. Full variable domain (outside the CDR3, taken from reference TRBV7-9 and TRBJ1-2): DTGVSQNPRHKITKRGQNVTFRCDPISEHNRLYWYRQTLGQGPEFLTYFQNEAQLEKSRLLSDRFSAERPKGSFSTLEIQRTEQGDSAMYLCASSLALPRVDGYTFGSGTRLTVV.

The CDR3 DNA follows: TGTGCCAGCAGTTACTCTCGAGGGGAGGGCGGCACTGAAGCTTTCTTT. Translation: CASSYSRGEGGTEAFF. The chain couples TRBV6-5 to TRBJ1-1; D is possibly TRBD1 (5 bases). Trimming took 0 bases from V and 4 from J, leaving 15 bases between them. CDR3 length equals 16 residues. Germline assignment: CDR1 MNHEY and CDR2 SVGAGI.

This chain connects TRBV2 to TRBJ1-2; 7 nucleotides agree with TRBD1. The germline V gene encodes CDR1 SNHLY and CDR2 FYNNEI. The CDR3 covers 13 residues. The trim removed 5 bases at V and 4 bases at J, leaving 4 bases unmatched. The CDR3 nucleotides read TGTGCCAGCAGTCGGGACAGCCCCTATGGCTACACCTTC. Its protein product is CASSRDSPYGYTF.

This chain links TRBV13 with TRBJ2-7, with D possibly being TRBD2 (6 bases). The length of the CDR3 is 15 residues. Trimming shortened V by 5 bases and J by 3 bases, and 17 bases separated the two germline ends. Germline assignment: CDR1 PRHDT and CDR2 FYEKMQ (reference sequence). The CDR3 reads CASSKNPGLNYEQYF. Written as DNA, the CDR3 is TGTGCCAGCAGCAAAAATCCGGGACTGAACTACGAGCAGTACTTC.

This sequence joins TRBV7-9 and TRBJ2-1; 11 bases align to TRBD2. V trimming: 3 bases; J trimming: 2 bases; junction bases outside the gene matches: 0. The CDR3 contains 15 residues. Germline V gives CDR1 SEHNR, CDR2 FQNEAQ (reference sequence). CDR3 DNA sequence: TGTGCCAGCAGCTTGACTAGCGGGGCCTACAATGAGCAGTTCTTC. It encodes CASSLTSGAYNEQFF.

The DNA of the CDR3 is TGTGCCAGCAGCCGACAGGGCTCGTCTAACTATGGCTACACCTTC. Translating gives CASSRQGSSNYGYTF. This chain joins TRBV3-1 (or the pseudogene TRBV3-2) and TRBJ1-2, with TRBD1 matching over 7 bases. J was trimmed by 0 bases and V by 4 bases; bases with no gene match: 5. The CDR3 is 15 residues long. Germline-derived CDR1 and CDR2 are LGHDT and YNNKEL (reference sequence).

CDR3 bases: TGTGCCAGCAGGGGGTATAATTCACCCCTCCACTTT. Translating gives CASRGYNSPLHF. The chain uses TRBV7-9 and TRBJ1-6; unclear D gene. Between the trimmed V and J ends, which lost 6 bases and 4 bases, there was a span of 4 bases. The CDR3 runs 12 residues. CDR1 is SEHNR and CDR2 is FQNEAQ in the germline V gene (reference sequence).

The rearrangement uses TRBV6-1 and TRBJ2-1; D not resolved. The CDR3 contains 13 residues. Germline CDR1 reads MNHNS; CDR2 reads SASEGT. Trimming removed 1 base from V and 6 bases from J, with 7 bases in between. The CDR3 sequence is CASSEVPSNEQFF. CDR3 nucleotide sequence: TGTGCCAGCAGTGAAGTCCCTAGCAATGAGCAGTTCTTC.

This chain uses TRBV27 with TRBJ1-5, with 8 positions matching TRBD1. The germline V gene has CDR1 MNHEY and CDR2 SMNVEV (reference sequence). This CDR3 comprises 14 residues. Trimming cost V 3 bases and J 6 bases; bases outside gene matches: 4. In DNA, the CDR3 is TGTGCCAGCAGTTTGTTCAGGGGGCGTCAGCCCCAGCATTTT. Its protein is CASSLFRGRQPQHF.

V and J are TRBV9 and TRBJ2-1, with TRBD1 matching 10 bases. Germline V gene data show CDR1 as SGDLS and CDR2 as YYNGEE. Unmatched junction bases numbered 8, after V lost 2 bases and J lost 6 bases. The CDR3 is 16 amino acids. DNA for the CDR3: TGTGCCAGCAGCGTCCATCGACAGGGGGCTTTCAATGAGCAGTTCTTC. Its translation: CASSVHRQGAFNEQFF.

Concerning this clone itself: The germline gene is not matched at one end of the junction; a read error may be the cause. This sequence joins TRBV30 and TRBJ2-1; D remains unclear. The CDR3 consists of 12 residues. Germline CDR1 reads GTSNPN; CDR2 reads SVGIG (reference sequence). CDR3 bases: TGTGCCTGGAGTGTACACCGCGGAGAGCGGTTCTTC. Translated, it gives CAWSVHRGERFF.

The rearrangement links TRBV29-1 to TRBJ2-1, with 11 bases identical to TRBD2. The germline gives CDR1 SQVTM, CDR2 ANQGSEA. The CDR3 loop spans 12 amino acids. The CDR3: CAVAGGYNEQFF. The CDR3 bases are TGCGCCGTAGCGGGGGGGTACAATGAGCAGTTCTTC.

This sequence joins TRBV2 and TRBJ1-5; unclear D gene. Trimming took off 4 bases at V and 5 bases at J, with 9 bases between the two ends. The CDR3 runs 13 residues. Germline CDR1 reads SNHLY; CDR2 reads FYNNEI. The DNA of the CDR3 is TGTGCCAGCAGTGGGCAGGTAGATCAGCCCCAGCATTTT. It yields the protein CASSGQVDQPQHF.

The gene calls are TRBV5-1 and TRBJ2-1, with TRBD2 matching over 8 bases. This CDR3 has 15 amino acids. Germline CDR1 and CDR2: SGHRS and YFSETQ. Germline trimming cut 4 bases from V and 4 bases from J; bases unmatched to any gene: 7. The CDR3 DNA reads as TGCGCCAGCAGCGCCTCCCCGGGGGGGTACAATGAGCAGTTCTTC. It translates to CASSASPGGYNEQFF.

The chain couples TRBV7-2 to TRBJ1-1; 8 bases map to TRBD1. V was pared by 4 bases and J by 1 base, with 5 bases of the junction left unmatched. The germline V gene has CDR1 SGHTA and CDR2 FQGNSA. The CDR3 is 15 amino acids. Here the CDR3 reads CASSSLGTGNTEAFF. CDR3 DNA: TGTGCCAGCAGCTCCCTCGGGACAGGGAACACTGAAGCTTTCTTT.

The chain couples TRBV15 to TRBJ1-1; TRBD1 matches at 8 bases. The CDR3 runs 15 residues. CDR1 is LNHNV and CDR2 is YYDKDF in the germline V gene (reference sequence). Trimming removed 0 bases from V and 10 bases from J; junction bases left unmatched: 10. CDR3 DNA: TGTGCCACCAGCAGAGACCGGACAGGGATGATAGGAGCTTTCTTT. This gives the protein CATSRDRTGMIGAFF.

This clone was observed a few times. The V call is TRBV29-1, the J call TRBJ2-5; tentatively, D is TRBD1 (5 bases). The CDR3 runs 12 residues. The germline V gene encodes CDR1 SQVTM and CDR2 ANQGSEA. The ends were cut back, 4 bases at V and 2 bases at J, with 8 bases in the middle. CDR3 coding DNA: TGCAGCGTTGGACAGCTACAAGAGACCCAGTACTTC. It specifies CSVGQLQETQYF.

This clone has a handful of counts. The chain employs TRBV29-1 and TRBJ1-1; D is perhaps TRBD1 (6 bases). Germline V CDR1 and CDR2: SQVTM, ANQGSEA. This CDR3 has 14 residues. Trimming removed 1 base at V and 7 bases at J, with 16 bases between. The CDR3 protein is CSVEGHRVSGEAFF. Written as DNA, the CDR3 is TGCAGCGTTGAAGGCCACAGGGTTAGCGGTGAAGCTTTCTTT.

This chain joins TRBV6-5 and TRBJ2-1; TRBD1 aligns across 8 bases. CDR3 length: 14 residues. Germline lookup yields CDR1 MNHEY and CDR2 SVGAGI. Trimming at V came to 5 bases and at J to 5 bases, leaving 5 bases not matched to a gene. Here the CDR3 reads CASSNRGVDNEQFF. The CDR3, as DNA: TGTGCCAGCAGTAACAGGGGGGTTGACAATGAGCAGTTCTTC.

The J gene is TRBJ1-1, the V gene TRBV2, with D perhaps TRBD1 (6 bases). The V gene's germline CDR1 is SNHLY and CDR2 FYNNEI. The CDR3 runs to 13 residues. The V gene lost 7 bases and the J gene lost 5 bases, with 14 bases spanning the gap. This chain's CDR3 is CASTQGLPTEAFF. In DNA form, the CDR3 reads TGTGCCAGCACTCAGGGGCTTCCGACTGAAGCTTTCTTT.

The V gene is TRBV18, the J gene TRBJ1-6; TRBD1 matches 9 bases. V lost 4 bases and J lost 11; bases outside the gene matches: 6. Germline V gene lookup returns CDR1 KGHSH and CDR2 LQKENI. The CDR3 sequence is 14 residues long. The CDR3: CASSLRDREPPLHF. CDR3 sequence (DNA): TGTGCCAGCTCACTTAGGGACAGGGAACCACCCCTCCACTTT. Full variable domain (remainder filled in from reference TRBV18 and TRBJ1-6): NAGVMQNPRHLVRRRGQEARLRCSPMKGHSHVYWYRQLPEEGLKFMVYLQKENIIDESGMPKERFSAEFPKEGPSILRIQQVVRGDSAAYFCASSLRDREPPLHFGNGTRLTVT.

The gene calls are TRBV30 and TRBJ1-6; perhaps TRBD1 as D (6 bases). Between the trimmed V and J ends, which lost 2 bases and 5 bases, there was a span of 10 bases. This CDR3 has 14 residues. The germline V gene has CDR1 GTSNPN and CDR2 SVGIG (reference sequence). The CDR3 sequence: CAWSTGTDNSPLHF. Written as DNA, the CDR3 is TGTGCCTGGAGTACAGGGACCGATAATTCACCCCTCCACTTT.

The V call is TRBV28, the J call TRBJ2-7, with D perhaps TRBD1 (5 bases). The CDR3 has 14 amino acids. Per the germline V gene, CDR1 is MDHEN and CDR2 is SYDVKM. Between the trimmed V and J ends, which lost 6 bases and 1 base, there was a span of 13 bases. The CDR3 protein is CASSPRPGSYEQYF. In DNA form, the CDR3 reads TGTGCCAGCAGCCCGAGGCCAGGGTCCTACGAGCAGTACTTC.

The CDR3 loop reads CASSQDLGAGGEQYF. CDR3 sequence (DNA): TGCGCCAGCAGCCAAGATTTAGGCGCAGGGGGCGAGCAGTACTTC. The rearrangement joins TRBV4-3 to TRBJ2-7, with 7 bases fitting TRBD1. From germline, CDR1 is LGHNA and CDR2 YSLEER. The CDR3 extends over 15 amino acids. V dropped 0 bases and J dropped 6; count of bases not matched to a gene: 8.

The chain recombines TRBV4-3 with TRBJ2-7; D remains ambiguous. Trimming took 3 bases from V and 7 from J, leaving 10 bases between them. The germline V gene has CDR1 LGHNA and CDR2 YSLEER. The CDR3 is made up of 12 amino acids. CDR3 residues: CASSHPAGEQYF. The CDR3 DNA follows: TGCGCCAGCAGCCACCCGGCTGGGGAGCAGTACTTC.

V gene TRBV6-5 combines with J gene TRBJ2-3; TRBD1 matches at 8 bases. The V segment lost 7 bases and the J segment 0 bases; nucleotides outside the gene matches: 6. The CDR3 consists of 15 residues. CDR1 is MNHEY and CDR2 is SVGAGI in the germline V gene. CDR3 amino acids: CASTARGPSTDTQYF. The DNA of the CDR3 is TGTGCCAGCACGGCCAGGGGGCCTAGCACAGATACGCAGTATTTT.

The chain joins TRBV28 to TRBJ1-1; D not certain. CDR1 and CDR2 (germline): MDHEN, SYDVKM. The germline V and J ends were trimmed by 8 bases and 1 base, with 11 bases remaining between them. The CDR3 totals 13 residues. CDR3 sequence (DNA): TGTGCCAGCCTCACCCGAGGGAACACTGAAGCTTTCTTT. This encodes CASLTRGNTEAFF.

V usage is TRBV5-6 and J usage is TRBJ2-3; 12 nucleotides line up with TRBD2. Germline trimming cut 4 bases from V and 6 bases from J; bases unmatched to any gene: 9. This CDR3 spans 16 amino acids. CDR1 is SGHDT and CDR2 is YYEEEE in the germline V gene. CDR3 in amino acids: CASSQPSGGAWDTQYF. DNA for the CDR3: TGTGCCAGCAGCCAACCTAGCGGGGGGGCTTGGGATACGCAGTATTTT.

V is TRBV7-6 and J is TRBJ1-1; TRBD1 matches at 9 bases. Unmatched junction bases numbered 0, after V lost 3 bases and J lost 1 base. CDR3 length: 14 residues. Germline CDR1 reads SGHVS; CDR2 reads FNYEAQ. CDR3 nucleotide sequence: TGTGCCAGCAGCTTGACAGGGGGGAACACTGAAGCTTTCTTT. Its protein product is CASSLTGGNTEAFF. Complete variable domain (other parts from reference TRBV7-6 and TRBJ1-1): GAGVSQSPRYKVTKRGQDVALRCDPISGHVSLYWYRQALGQGPEFLTYFNYEAQQDKSGLPNDRFSAERPEGSISTLTIQRTEQRDSAMYRCASSLTGGNTEAFFGQGTRLTVV.

The V gene is TRBV5-1, the J gene TRBJ1-4; D remains ambiguous. With 1 base removed from V and 4 bases from J, the gap between germline ends came to 5 bases. The CDR3 spans 13 residues. CDR1 is SGHRS and CDR2 is YFSETQ in the germline V gene. The CDR3 DNA reads as TGCGCCAGCAGCTTGAAAGATAATGAAAAACTGTTTTTT. This encodes CASSLKDNEKLFF.

J is TRBJ2-7 and V is TRBV5-1; no firm D call. Germline CDR1 is SGHRS and CDR2 is YFSETQ. The CDR3 covers 15 residues. Between the trimmed V and J ends, which lost 1 base and 6 bases, there was a span of 17 bases. The CDR3 nucleotides read TGCGCCAGCAGCTTGACAGCTCCAGACCTCAGCGAGCAGTACTTC. The encoded protein is CASSLTAPDLSEQYF.